This TCR beta chain came from a study of human T cells and chemical hapten exposure. Whole-study context: Weekly administration of diphenylcyclopropenone to the scalp of patients continued throughout the approximately 24-week study. Study results and limitations: Significantly greater numbers of large CDR3 similarity clusters came from expanded TCRs than from controls.

This sample's time point: patch test 1, 2 weeks after DPC sensitization. The treatment was: therapeutic diphenylcyclopropenone sensitization with weekly scalp DPC. Suited to DPC and affected by alopecia, the donors ranged from 18 to 70 years old. MiXCR was run by TCRdb on the RACE reads, yielding one entry per CDR3 protein. The sample lists 95,000 or so distinct CDR3 sequences; 10% to 13% were seen once. This clonotype has just a few counts. The antigen is not known. Germline V gene lookup returns CDR1 GTSNPN and CDR2 SVGIG (reference sequence). The CDR3 covers 15 residues. V shed 5 bases, J shed 0 bases, and the junction held 7 bases outside the gene matches.

The rearrangement links TRBV30 to TRBJ1-3; TRBD1 agrees at 7 bases. This material consisted of whole blood, taken in connection with sensitization to the hapten diphenylcyclopropenone (DPC). This sequence originates from a man aged 40-50 years with alopecia areata. Some clones in this sample may be carry-over from other donors' samples. The CDR3 nucleotides are TGTGCCTGGGGGAGGACAGGATCCTCTGGAAACACCATATATTTT. It yields the protein CAWGRTGSSGNTIYF.